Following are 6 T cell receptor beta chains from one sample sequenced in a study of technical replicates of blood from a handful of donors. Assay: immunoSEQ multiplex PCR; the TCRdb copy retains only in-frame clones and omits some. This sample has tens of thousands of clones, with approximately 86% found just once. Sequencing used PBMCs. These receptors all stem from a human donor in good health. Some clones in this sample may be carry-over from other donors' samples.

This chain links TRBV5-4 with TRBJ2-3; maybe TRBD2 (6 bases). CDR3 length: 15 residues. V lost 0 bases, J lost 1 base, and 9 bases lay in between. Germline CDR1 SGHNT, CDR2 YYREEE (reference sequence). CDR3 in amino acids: CASSLAGGGTDTQYF. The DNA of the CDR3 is TGTGCCAGCAGCTTGGCGGGCGGGGGCACAGATACGCAGTATTTT.

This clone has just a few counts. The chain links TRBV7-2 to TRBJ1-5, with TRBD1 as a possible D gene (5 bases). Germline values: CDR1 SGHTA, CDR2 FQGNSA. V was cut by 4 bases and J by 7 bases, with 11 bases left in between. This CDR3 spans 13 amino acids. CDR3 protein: CASSSNQGQPQHF. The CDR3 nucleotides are TGTGCCAGCAGCTCGAACCAGGGACAGCCCCAGCATTTT.

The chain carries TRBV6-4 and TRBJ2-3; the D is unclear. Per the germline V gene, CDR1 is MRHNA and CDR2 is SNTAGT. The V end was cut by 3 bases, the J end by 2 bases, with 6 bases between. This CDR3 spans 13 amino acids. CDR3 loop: CASSETDTDTQYF. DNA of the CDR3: TGTGCCAGCAGTGAAACAGACACAGATACGCAGTATTTT.

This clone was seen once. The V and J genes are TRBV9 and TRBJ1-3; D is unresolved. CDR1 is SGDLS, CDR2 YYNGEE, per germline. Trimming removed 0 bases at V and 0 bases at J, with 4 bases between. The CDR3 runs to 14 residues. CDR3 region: CASSVGLSGNTIYF. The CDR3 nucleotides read TGTGCCAGCAGCGTAGGGCTCTCTGGAAACACCATATATTTT.

CDR3 loop: CASSQDRTEAYEQYF. CDR3 sequence (DNA): TGCGCCAGCAGCCAAGATAGGACTGAAGCTTACGAGCAGTACTTC. This chain connects TRBV4-3 to TRBJ2-7, with TRBD2 as a possible D gene (5 bases). This CDR3 has 15 amino acids. The V and J ends lost 0 bases and 4 bases respectively, with 13 bases between them. Germline-derived CDR1 and CDR2 are LGHNA and YSLEER.

The CDR3 protein is CASSSGLAGGEQFF. In nucleotides, the CDR3 is TGTGCCAGCAGCTCCGGACTAGCGGGTGGTGAGCAGTTCTTC. The chain couples TRBV7-3 to TRBJ2-1; 11 nucleotides align to TRBD2. The CDR3 consists of 14 residues. Per germline, CDR1 SGHTA and CDR2 FQGTGA. The V and J ends lost 4 bases and 9 bases, in that order; junction bases with no gene match: 5.